Sequencing of this T cell receptor beta chain was carried out in a study of CD8+ T cells in alopecia areata. Study conclusions and caveats: Compared with normal scalp, lesional scalp had higher clonality and more expanded CD8+ clones. Scalp and blood samples kept many expanded lesional clones throughout tofacitinib.

cDNA prepared by RNA extraction and subsequent reverse transcription served as the template for sequencing. The data were produced by immunoSEQ multiplex PCR, yet TCRdb's version contains in-frame clones alone and is incomplete. The profile shows about 180,000 clones, approximately 51% of them singletons. V shed 11 bases and J shed 0 bases, with 17 bases lying between them. In germline, CDR1 is LNHDA, CDR2 SQIVND (reference sequence). The CDR3 consists of 14 residues. This clone has just a few counts. What it binds is not known. The treatment was: oral pan-JAK inhibitor, 5-10 mg twice daily. This TCR came from a human donor with alopecia areata. Sequencing was performed on CD8+ T cells sorted from blood, taken at roughly week 53, from a patient treated with tofacitinib. The chain employs TRBV19 and TRBJ2-7; a weak D match, TRBD2 (6 bases). The CDR3 sequence: CASALFGSSYEQYF. CDR3 coding DNA: TGTGCCTCGGCCCTTTTCGGGAGCTCCTACGAGCAGTACTTC.